The table lists the clone carrying this T cell receptor (beta chain) with a few counts. This sample is drawn from a study of blood T cells in healthy people across ages. Germline V CDR1 and CDR2: SEHNR, FQNEAQ (reference sequence). CDR3 length: 13 residues. Deletions cut 8 bases from V and 0 bases from J, with 10 bases between. A minimum of 7 million PBMCs was isolated per sample. The use of a sample-barcoded 5' primer and a J-beta primer mix characterized a second PCR of roughly 6 to 11 cycles. TCRdb used MiXCR to reprocess the 5' RACE reads, holding one entry per CDR3 protein. The repertoire holds over 1,200,000 distinct CDR3 sequences, approximately 63% seen once, with 6.5% to 8% in the top ten.

This chain uses TRBV7-9 with TRBJ2-5; D remains unclear. The sample was blood. This sequence originates from a man between 18 and 35 years old in good health. DNA of the CDR3: TGTGCCAGCCAACAAGGTTACCAAGAGACCCAGTACTTC. It is translated as CASQQGYQETQYF.